One and the same sample provided the 26 T cell receptor beta chains below, sequenced in a study of blood T cells in healthy people across ages. A second about 7 to 11 cycle PCR used barcoded and J-beta primers. TCRdb re-derived calls from the 5' RACE reads in MiXCR, one entry per CDR3 protein. The repertoire has hundreds of thousands of distinct CDR3 sequences, under 80% of them found once; the top ten carry 25% to 30%. The sample was blood. The receptor set was obtained from a young man in good health.

This chain links TRBV29-1 with TRBJ2-3; no definite D call. Trimming shortened V by 2 bases and J by 2 bases, and 8 bases separated the two germline ends. The CDR3 is 13 residues long. CDR1 and CDR2 from the germline V gene are SQVTM and ANQGSEA. CDR3 amino acids: CSVEPLLTDTQYF. The CDR3 nucleotides are TGCAGCGTTGAACCCCTCCTCACAGATACGCAGTATTTT.

The chain is built from TRBV27 and TRBJ2-5, with 7 bases fitting TRBD1. Matching the DNA end better, TRBJ2-7 makes the J call doubtful. CDR1 is MNHEY, CDR2 SMNVEV, per germline (reference sequence). This CDR3 spans 14 amino acids. The CDR3 DNA reads TGTGCCAGCAGTGTAGCCGGGACAGCCGGCGAGCAGTACTTC. Its translation: CASSVAGTAGEQYF.

The chain employs TRBV25-1 and TRBJ1-4, with D possibly matching TRBD1 (5 bases). This CDR3 spans 16 amino acids. Trimming took off 3 bases at V and 6 bases at J, with 17 bases between the two ends. CDR1 is MGHDK and CDR2 is SYGVNS in the germline V gene. In DNA, the CDR3 is TGTGCCAGCAGTGATGGAGGGGTCCGGGGTGATGAAAAACTGTTTTTT. Amino acid sequence: CASSDGGVRGDEKLFF.

The chain carries TRBV6-5 and TRBJ2-1; D possibly matches TRBD1 or TRBD2 (5 bases each). The germline V gene encodes CDR1 MNHEY and CDR2 SVGAGI. V lost 0 bases, J lost 4 bases, and 13 bases lay in between. CDR3 size: 16 residues. CDR3 sequence: CASSYSFGAKYNEQFF. DNA of the CDR3: TGTGCCAGCAGTTACTCCTTCGGGGCTAAATACAATGAGCAGTTCTTC.

The rearrangement uses TRBV20-1 and TRBJ1-2; D is unclear. V shed 6 bases and J shed 1 base, with 12 bases lying between them. Per the germline V gene, CDR1 is DFQATT and CDR2 is SNEGSKA (reference sequence). CDR3 length: 13 residues. The CDR3 coding sequence is TGCAGTGCGCCTGACCTTCTTAACTATGGCTACACCTTC. Protein sequence: CSAPDLLNYGYTF.

The chain uses TRBV20-1 and TRBJ2-1; TRBD2 agrees at 8 bases. V dropped 2 bases and J dropped 15; count of bases not matched to a gene: 9. This CDR3 is 12 amino acids long. Germline-derived CDR1 and CDR2 are DFQATT and SNEGSKA (reference sequence). CDR3 in amino acids: CSARQVGGALFF. The CDR3 DNA follows: TGCAGTGCTAGACAGGTCGGGGGGGCCTTGTTCTTC.

This clonotype occurred a few times. The chain couples TRBV29-1 to TRBJ2-1; a weak D match, TRBD1 (5 bases). Germline V lookup: CDR1 SQVTM, CDR2 ANQGSEA. This CDR3 region has 15 residues. Trimming removed 0 bases from V and 6 bases from J, with 15 bases in between. The CDR3 DNA sequence: TGCAGCGTTGAAGATCTTCAAGGGGATACCAATGAGCAGTTCTTC. The encoded protein is CSVEDLQGDTNEQFF.

In its sample, this clonotype was seen once. The J gene is TRBJ1-2, the V gene TRBV25-1, with TRBD1 matching over 7 bases. Germline trimming cut 4 bases from V and 3 bases from J; bases unmatched to any gene: 14. Germline CDR1 MGHDK, CDR2 SYGVNS. The CDR3 extends over 17 amino acids. The CDR3 loop reads CASSATSSGGSYYGYTF. DNA of the CDR3: TGTGCCAGCAGTGCAACCTCATCAGGGGGTAGTTACTATGGCTACACCTTC.

This clonotype has a count of ten or more. The V call is TRBV7-2, the J call TRBJ1-2; D not resolved. Trimming left V 4 bases short and J 0 bases short, with 12 bases between. Germline V gene lookup returns CDR1 SGHTA and CDR2 FQGNSA. This CDR3 comprises 15 residues. The CDR3 region is CASSSPDGSNYGYTF. In DNA form, the CDR3 reads TGTGCCAGCAGCTCGCCGGACGGATCTAACTATGGCTACACCTTC.

This clonotype appeared a few times. The CDR3 DNA is TGCGCCAGCAGCCAAGGGGACAGGGGCTACGAGCAGTACTTC. Its protein is CASSQGDRGYEQYF. The chain carries TRBV4-3 and TRBJ2-7; 10 nucleotides match TRBD1. CDR1 and CDR2 (germline): LGHNA, YSLEER. V shed 1 base, J shed 3 bases, and the junction held 0 bases outside the gene matches. CDR3 length: 14 residues.

Of note for this clonotype: A junction end diverges from the germline sequence, so it may reflect a read error. The chain joins TRBV9 to TRBJ1-1; no firm D call. The V gene's germline CDR1 is SGDLS and CDR2 YYNGEE. This CDR3 comprises 15 residues. The CDR3 nucleotides are TGTGCCAGCAGCGTAGGGGGATCTGGAGACACTGAAGCTCTCTTT. Its translation is CASSVGGSGDTEALF.

Concerning this clonotype itself: A junction boundary mismatches the germline segment, possibly from a read error. The V call is TRBV6-5, the J call TRBJ2-7; possibly TRBD2 for D (6 bases). Per germline, CDR1 MNHEY and CDR2 SVGAGI. The CDR3 extends over 14 amino acids. The CDR3 DNA reads TGTGCCAGCAGATCCCGGACTAACCCCTACGAGCAGTGCTTC. As protein: CASRSRTNPYEQCF.

The chain recombines TRBV7-2 with TRBJ2-7, with 10 bases fitting TRBD1. Germline trimming cut 6 bases from V and 6 bases from J; bases unmatched to any gene: 8. The CDR3 has 14 residues. The V gene's germline CDR1 is SGHTA and CDR2 FQGNSA. CDR3 nucleotide sequence: TGTGCCAGCAGACCGGACAGGGGGACAACCGAGCAGTACTTC. Translation: CASRPDRGTTEQYF.

V is TRBV20-1 and J is TRBJ2-1; D ambiguous. CDR1 is DFQATT, CDR2 SNEGSKA, per germline (reference sequence). The germline V and J ends were trimmed by 5 bases and 0 bases, with 11 bases remaining between them. The length of the CDR3 is 14 residues. The CDR3 coding sequence is TGCAGTGCTGTCGGGTTTCGCTCCTACAATGAGCAGTTCTTC. Translated: CSAVGFRSYNEQFF.

CDR3 region: CASSQSSGGKYNEQFF. CDR3 sequence (DNA): TGTGCCAGCAGTCAATCTAGCGGGGGGAAATACAATGAGCAGTTCTTC. The chain carries TRBV12-3 or TRBV12-4 and TRBJ2-1, with TRBD2 matching 11 bases. V dropped 5 bases and J dropped 4; count of bases not matched to a gene: 7. CDR3 length: 16 amino acids.

This chain connects TRBV27 to TRBJ1-1; D is undetermined. The CDR3 spans 14 residues. CDR1 is MNHEY, CDR2 SMNVEV, per germline (reference sequence). V lost 3 bases and J 7 bases, leaving 15 bases between the germline ends. CDR3 region: CASSFLGKGSEAFF. In DNA form, the CDR3 reads TGTGCCAGCAGTTTTCTAGGGAAAGGCAGTGAAGCTTTCTTT.

The rearrangement joins TRBV4-2 to TRBJ1-4; D is ambiguous. From germline, CDR1 is LGHNA and CDR2 YNFKEQ. The ends were cut back, 5 bases at V and 5 bases at J, with 9 bases in the middle. The CDR3 consists of 13 residues. CDR3 residues: CASSVRYNEKLFF. The CDR3 DNA reads TGTGCCAGCAGCGTCCGATACAATGAAAAACTGTTTTTT.

The chain uses TRBV24-1 and TRBJ2-5; perhaps TRBD2 as D (6 bases). The DNA matches TRBJ2-7 better at its end, which makes the J call doubtful. CDR3 size: 14 residues. CDR1 and CDR2 from the germline V gene are KGHDR and SFDVKD. The CDR3: CATSVTDAGNEQYF. The CDR3 nucleotides read TGTGCCACCAGTGTTACAGACGCGGGAAACGAGCAGTACTTC.

The rearrangement links TRBV12-3 or TRBV12-4 to TRBJ2-3; 8 bases fit TRBD2. V shed 6 bases, J shed 4 bases, and the junction held 9 bases outside the gene matches. The CDR3 contains 15 residues. The CDR3 DNA reads as TGTGCCAGCAGCCTACTGACTAGCGTGGCAGATACGCAGTATTTT. Protein sequence: CASSLLTSVADTQYF.

This clonotype showed up just a few times. V is TRBV9 and J is TRBJ2-6; D gene unclear. The germline V gene encodes CDR1 SGDLS and CDR2 YYNGEE. CDR3 length equals 17 residues. V shed 4 bases and J shed 0 bases, with 14 bases lying between them. Here the CDR3 reads CASSPWAFPSGANVLTF. The CDR3 DNA follows: TGTGCCAGCAGCCCCTGGGCCTTCCCCTCTGGGGCCAACGTCCTGACTTTC.

This clonotype was seen a few times. J is TRBJ2-5 and V is TRBV6-6, with D hard to call. This CDR3 is 13 amino acids long. Germline loops: CDR1 MNHNY, CDR2 SVGAGI (reference sequence). Trimming removed 4 bases from V and 7 bases from J, with 13 bases in between. The CDR3 reads CASSLPLRGTQYF. CDR3 sequence (DNA): TGTGCCAGCAGTTTGCCCCTCCGAGGGACCCAGTACTTC.

This clonotype showed up just once. V gene TRBV6-2 or TRBV6-3 combines with J gene TRBJ2-1, with 8 bases identical to TRBD2. This CDR3 comprises 15 residues. Germline V gene sequence: CDR1 MNHEY, CDR2 SVGEGT. With V trimmed by 6 bases and J by 7 bases, 11 bases remained unmatched. The CDR3 DNA reads as TGTGCCAGCAGCTCAACGGGGGGGCCGGGGAATGAGCAGTTCTTC. Protein sequence: CASSSTGGPGNEQFF.

The chain employs TRBV6-5 and TRBJ2-7; 9 bases map to TRBD1. With V trimmed by 4 bases and J by 0 bases, 7 bases remained unmatched. Per germline, CDR1 MNHEY and CDR2 SVGAGI. CDR3 size: 16 residues. In DNA form, the CDR3 reads TGTGCCAGCAGTTCACTCGGACAGGGGACCTCCTACGAGCAGTACTTC. This encodes CASSSLGQGTSYEQYF.

This sequence joins TRBV9 and TRBJ2-1, with unresolved D. The length of the CDR3 is 15 residues. Trimming pared 0 bases from V and 2 bases from J, leaving 9 bases between. From germline, CDR1 is SGDLS and CDR2 YYNGEE. The CDR3 loop reads CASSVGASTYNEQFF. The CDR3 nucleotides are TGTGCCAGCAGCGTAGGAGCTTCTACCTACAATGAGCAGTTCTTC.

V gene TRBV7-2 combines with J gene TRBJ2-1; D is undetermined. The J call may be wrong; the DNA end is better matched by TRBJ2-7. The CDR3 runs 17 residues. Germline CDR1 SGHTA, CDR2 FQGNSA. The CDR3 nucleotides read TGTGCCAGCAGCTTAGGACCTCACGGCGTGGTGGGTTACGAGCAGTACTTC. Amino acids: CASSLGPHGVVGYEQYF.

In this sample, this clonotype turned up a few times. The V gene is TRBV7-2, the J gene TRBJ2-2; 10 bases are a match to TRBD2. With 2 bases clipped from V and 10 bases from J, the junction kept 16 bases outside the gene matches. CDR1 and CDR2 from the germline V gene are SGHTA and FQGNSA. The CDR3 sequence is 18 residues long. The CDR3 loop reads CASSLSPRRERGGSELFF. As DNA, the CDR3 is TGTGCCAGCAGCTTATCCCCGCGGAGGGAGCGGGGGGGCTCGGAGCTGTTTTTT.